This paragraph covers one T cell receptor (beta chain) sequence. Antigen: not known. This entry comes from a study of cytomegalovirus exposure and HLA in healthy donors. Findings of the study overall: Investigators reported 164 TCR beta chains as tied to cytomegalovirus. Presence/absence analyses supposed approximately even sequencing depth among donors. Indistinguishable V segments such as TRBV6-2 and TRBV6-3 were excluded.

60 Vbeta and 13 Jbeta primers were used in PCR. This table comes from immunoSEQ multiplex PCR, and its TCRdb copy is limited to in-frame clones, with some not included. The data show around 180,000 clones, approximately 80% seen once. The CDR3 has 18 residues. The junction had 10 bases not matched to a gene; V was cut back by 5 bases and J by 0 bases. Germline CDR1 and CDR2: KGHSH and LQKENI. Specimen: PBMCs. V is TRBV18 and J is TRBJ1-5, with 10 nucleotides matching TRBD1. This TCR was sampled from a woman in her twenties or thirties in good health and CMV-seropositive. The CDR3 loop is CASSTGTGVGYSNQPQHF. CDR3 nucleotide sequence: TGTGCCAGCTCAACCGGGACAGGGGTGGGATATAGCAATCAGCCCCAGCATTTT.